This TCR beta chain was obtained from a study of OX40 agonist ivuxolimab in advanced cancers. Study background: Patients received intravenous ivuxolimab every 2 weeks at 0.01 to 10 mg/kg. Among those enrolled, mean age was about 62 years (range roughly 23 to 79) and less than 90% were male. People who had prior anti-PD-1, anti-PD-L1 or anti-CTLA-4 therapy could take part, and about 40% had some.

TCRdb keeps only in-frame clones here, not all; method: immunoSEQ multiplex PCR. Of around 55,000 clones listed, around 89% are singletons. The CDR3 spans 13 residues. CDR1 and CDR2 (germline): MNHEY, SVGAGI. With 0 bases removed from V and 7 bases from J, the gap between germline ends came to 7 bases. Autoimmune disease history or systemic immunosuppression excluded patients. Sequenced material: CD4+ or CD8+ T cells sorted from blood, taken in a trial of the OX40 agonist ivuxolimab. This TCR was recovered from an adult with an advanced solid tumor such as melanoma, head and neck, liver or kidney cancer. The rearrangement uses TRBV6-5 and TRBJ2-1, with D unclear. The chain's CDR3 is CASSYSSVNEQFF. The CDR3 DNA sequence: TGTGCCAGCAGTTACTCGAGCGTAAATGAGCAGTTCTTC.